These 8 T cell receptor beta chains were all obtained from the same sample, sequenced in a study of cytomegalovirus exposure and HLA in healthy donors. The PCR had 60 Vbeta and 13 Jbeta primers. Measured with immunoSEQ multiplex PCR; TCRdb has only the in-frame clones, and not every one. The table lists around 33,000 clones, with around 4.2% in the top ten. Sequencing used PBMCs. Receptor source: a woman aged 40 to 50 in good health and CMV-seropositive.

V and J are TRBV6-5 and TRBJ2-1, with 8 bases identical to TRBD2. CDR1 is MNHEY, CDR2 SVGAGI, per germline. The CDR3 has 15 residues. V was pared by 5 bases and J by 8 bases, with 11 bases of the junction left unmatched. CDR3 coding DNA: TGTGCCAGCAGTCTGGGACTAGGGGGGGTGGATGAGCAGTTCTTC. This sequence encodes CASSLGLGGVDEQFF.

The J gene is TRBJ1-2, the V gene TRBV7-2; 9 bases line up with TRBD1. In germline, CDR1 is SGHTA, CDR2 FQGNSA. Trimming took 1 base from V and 8 from J; bases not matched to a gene: 11. This CDR3 has 16 residues. The CDR3 reads CASSLDAQGAGGGYTF. The CDR3 DNA is TGTGCCAGCAGCTTAGATGCACAGGGGGCCGGGGGCGGCTACACCTTC.

The V and J genes are TRBV28 and TRBJ2-7; TRBD2 might be the D (5 bases). Deletions cut 8 bases from V and 4 bases from J, with 15 bases between. CDR3 size: 13 residues. Germline V gene sequence: CDR1 MDHEN, CDR2 SYDVKM. This chain's CDR3 is CASSRAGGYEQYF. CDR3 sequence (DNA): TGTGCCAGCTCCCGGGCGGGCGGGTACGAGCAGTACTTC.

The CDR3 loop is CASSQDLFNTEAFF. The DNA of the CDR3 is TGCGCCAGCAGCCAAGATCTGTTCAACACTGAAGCTTTCTTT. The chain uses TRBV4-1 and TRBJ1-1; D is unresolved. Trimming left V 0 bases short and J 2 bases short, with 7 bases between. Germline loops: CDR1 MGHRA, CDR2 YSYEKL. The CDR3 contains 14 residues.

The CDR3 is CASSYFGGSRETQYF. CDR3 in DNA: TGTGCCAGCAGTTACTTTGGCGGGAGTAGGGAGACCCAGTACTTC. This rearrangement joins TRBV6-5 to TRBJ2-5; TRBD2 aligns across 7 bases. Germline values: CDR1 MNHEY, CDR2 SVGAGI. V dropped 1 base and J dropped 5; count of bases not matched to a gene: 7. The CDR3 sequence is 15 residues long.

This sequence joins TRBV7-8 and TRBJ1-2; D unclear. Germline CDR1 is SGHVS and CDR2 is FQNEAQ. Trimming stripped 2 bases from V and 4 bases from J, with 14 bases between. The CDR3 has 15 residues. The CDR3 nucleotides read TGTGCCAGCAGCTTAATCTCCGACACCTTCTATGGCTACACCTTC. Translated, it gives CASSLISDTFYGYTF.

V usage is TRBV7-3 and J usage is TRBJ2-1; TRBD2 aligns across 11 bases. Trimming cost V 4 bases and J 8 bases; bases outside gene matches: 10. CDR1 is SGHTA, CDR2 FQGTGA, per germline. The CDR3 runs to 16 residues. The CDR3 coding sequence is TGTGCCAGCAGCTACACCATAGCGGGAGGGTTGGATGAGCAGTTCTTC. This sequence encodes CASSYTIAGGLDEQFF. The entire variable domain, with the rest obtained from reference TRBV7-3 and TRBJ2-1, is as follows: GAGVSQTPSNKVTEKGKYVELRCDPISGHTALYWYRQSLGQGPEFLIYFQGTGAADDSGLPNDRFFAVRPEGSVSTLKIQRTERGDSAVYLCASSYTIAGGLDEQFFGPGTRLTVL.

The CDR3 nucleotides read TGTGCCAGCAGCTTAGTGGGACAGGGAGGGAATGAGCAGTTCTTC. It specifies CASSLVGQGGNEQFF. The chain carries TRBV7-2 and TRBJ2-1, with 9 bases lining up with TRBD1. There are 15 residues in the CDR3. CDR1 and CDR2 from the germline V gene are SGHTA and FQGNSA. V lost 1 base, J lost 7 bases, and 5 bases stayed unmatched.